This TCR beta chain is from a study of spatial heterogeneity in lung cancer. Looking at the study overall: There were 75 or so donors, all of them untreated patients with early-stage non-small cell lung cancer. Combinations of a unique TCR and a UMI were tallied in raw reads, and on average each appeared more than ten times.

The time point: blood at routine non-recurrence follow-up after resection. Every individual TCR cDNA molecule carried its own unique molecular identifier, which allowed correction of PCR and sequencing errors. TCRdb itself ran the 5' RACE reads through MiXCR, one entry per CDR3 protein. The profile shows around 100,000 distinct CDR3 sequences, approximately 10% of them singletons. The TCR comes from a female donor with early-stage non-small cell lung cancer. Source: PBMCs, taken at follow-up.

The CDR3 protein is CASSGTGVEAFF. The DNA of the CDR3 is TGTGCCAGCAGTGGGACAGGGGTTGAAGCTTTCTTT. The chain joins TRBV2 to TRBJ1-1; 9 positions match TRBD1. There are 12 residues in the CDR3. The V and J ends lost 4 bases and 7 bases, in that order; junction bases with no gene match: 1. In germline, CDR1 is SNHLY, CDR2 FYNNEI.